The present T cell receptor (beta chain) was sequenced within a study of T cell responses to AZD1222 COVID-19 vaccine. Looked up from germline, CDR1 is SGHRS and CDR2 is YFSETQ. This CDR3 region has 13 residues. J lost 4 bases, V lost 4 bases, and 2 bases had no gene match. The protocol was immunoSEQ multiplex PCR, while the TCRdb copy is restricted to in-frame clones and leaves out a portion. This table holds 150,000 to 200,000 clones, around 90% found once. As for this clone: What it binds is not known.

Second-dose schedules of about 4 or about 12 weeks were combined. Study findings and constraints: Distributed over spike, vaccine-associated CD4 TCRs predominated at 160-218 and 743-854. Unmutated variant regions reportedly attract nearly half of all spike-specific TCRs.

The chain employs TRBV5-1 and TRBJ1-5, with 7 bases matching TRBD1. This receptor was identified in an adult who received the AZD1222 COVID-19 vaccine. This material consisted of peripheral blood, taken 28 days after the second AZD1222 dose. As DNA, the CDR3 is TGCGCCAGCAGCCCGGACAGGAATCAGCCCCAGCATTTT. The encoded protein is CASSPDRNQPQHF. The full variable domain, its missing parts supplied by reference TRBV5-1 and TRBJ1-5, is KAGVTQTPRYLIKTRGQQVTLSCSPISGHRSVSWYQQTPGQGLQFLFEYFSETQRNKGNFPGRFSGRQFSNSRSEMNVSTLELGDSALYLCASSPDRNQPQHFGDGTRLSIL.